The 16 T cell receptor beta chains presented below share a single source sample, sequenced in a study of blood T cell repertoires in COVID-19. Sequenced by immunoSEQ multiplex PCR; TCRdb stores in-frame clones only, minus some. The data hold around 110,000 clones, with approximately 85% observed a single time. The sample was peripheral blood. These receptors were obtained from a man between 65 and 80 years old with acute or convalescent COVID-19.

The chain uses TRBV3-1 (or the pseudogene TRBV3-2) and TRBJ2-7, with 9 bases matching TRBD1. The CDR3 sequence is 15 residues long. Germline CDR1 LGHDT, CDR2 YNNKEL (reference sequence). After removal of 4 bases from V and 0 bases from J, the junction contained 4 bases not matched to a gene. The DNA for the CDR3 is TGTGCCAGCAGCCTTGGGACAGGGAGCTCCTACGAGCAGTACTTC. Translating it yields CASSLGTGSSYEQYF.

The CDR3 spells CASSVAGFSYNEQFF. DNA for the CDR3: TGTGCCAGCAGCGTAGCAGGGTTTTCCTACAATGAGCAGTTCTTC. The chain is built from TRBV9 and TRBJ2-1, with D perhaps TRBD1 (5 bases). The V and J ends lost 0 bases and 1 base respectively, with 8 bases between them. The germline V gene encodes CDR1 SGDLS and CDR2 YYNGEE. The CDR3 spans 15 residues.

The genes are TRBV28 and TRBJ2-2; no reliable D call. The V gene's germline CDR1 is MDHEN and CDR2 SYDVKM. The V end lost 8 bases, the J end lost 0 bases, and 7 bases lay between the germline ends. The CDR3 is 13 residues long. The CDR3: CASFSTNTGELFF. CDR3 bases: TGTGCCAGCTTTAGTACGAACACCGGGGAGCTGTTTTTT.

CDR3 region: CASSVATGGRKLNEQFF. DNA for the CDR3: TGTGCCAGCAGCGTAGCTACCGGGGGGCGCAAGTTGAATGAGCAGTTCTTC. This chain links TRBV9 with TRBJ2-1; D is possibly TRBD2 (7 bases). Germline-derived CDR1 and CDR2 are SGDLS and YYNGEE. The CDR3 totals 17 residues. The V end was cut by 0 bases, the J end by 7 bases, with 20 bases between.

V gene TRBV9 combines with J gene TRBJ2-1, with a tentative D call TRBD1 (5 bases). Deletions cut 0 bases from V and 10 bases from J, with 11 bases between. CDR1 and CDR2 (germline): SGDLS, YYNGEE. CDR3 length: 13 residues. As DNA, the CDR3 is TGTGCCAGCAGCGTAGTAGGGGAAGGCGAGCAGTTCTTC. This codes for CASSVVGEGEQFF.

V and J are TRBV9 and TRBJ2-2; D unclear. CDR1 and CDR2 from the germline V gene are SGDLS and YYNGEE. The CDR3 runs 13 residues. V lost 0 bases, J lost 6 bases, and 6 bases lay in between. In DNA form, the CDR3 reads TGTGCCAGCAGCGTAGGGAGCGCCGGGGAGCTGTTTTTT. Its protein is CASSVGSAGELFF.

The chain uses TRBV5-8 and TRBJ1-3; TRBD1 matches at 7 bases. CDR1 is SGHTS, CDR2 YDEGEE, per germline. The CDR3 extends over 16 amino acids. The J segment lost 0 bases and the V segment lost 4 bases, leaving 7 bases of the junction unmatched. The CDR3 DNA sequence: TGTGCCAGCAGCATACAGGGGCTTAGCTCTGGAAACACCATATATTTT. Encoded protein: CASSIQGLSSGNTIYF.

This chain connects TRBV28 to TRBJ2-7; TRBD1 agrees at 10 bases. CDR1 MDHEN and CDR2 SYDVKM come from the germline V gene. V lost 7 bases, J lost 4 bases, and 10 bases stayed unmatched. CDR3 length: 15 amino acids. The CDR3, as DNA: TGTGCCAGCAAGGGACAGGGGATCCCCGGGTACGAGCAGTACTTC. As protein: CASKGQGIPGYEQYF.

This chain uses TRBV28 with TRBJ2-1; D remains unclear. Trimming left V 8 bases short and J 0 bases short, with 14 bases between. This CDR3 contains 15 residues. CDR1 MDHEN and CDR2 SYDVKM come from the germline V gene. The CDR3 here is CASLFRRSSYNEQFF. Written as DNA, the CDR3 is TGTGCCAGCCTCTTCAGACGGAGCTCCTACAATGAGCAGTTCTTC.

The V and J genes are TRBV3-1 (or the pseudogene TRBV3-2) and TRBJ1-3; a possible D gene is TRBD1 (6 bases). CDR1 and CDR2 (germline): LGHDT, YNNKEL (reference sequence). The length of the CDR3 is 14 residues. V lost 7 bases, J lost 1 base, and 11 bases lay in between. The DNA of the CDR3 is TGTGCCAGCACCTTTACAGGGTCTGGAAACACCATATATTTT. Translating it yields CASTFTGSGNTIYF.

This rearrangement joins TRBV5-5 to TRBJ1-1; D call uncertain. The CDR3 has 14 amino acids. Trimming removed 2 bases at V and 4 bases at J, with 12 bases between. The V gene's germline CDR1 is SGHKS and CDR2 YYEKEE (reference sequence). The DNA of the CDR3 is TGTGCCAGCAGCTTACAGATGTCGGTCACTGAAGCTTTCTTT. Protein product: CASSLQMSVTEAFF.

This clone was found a few times. The same CDR3 also results from other DNA sequences found in this sample. This chain joins TRBV5-1 and TRBJ1-3; D possibly corresponds to TRBD1 (5 bases). V was shortened by 0 bases and J by 3 bases, with 7 bases between the two germline ends. The CDR3 extends over 14 amino acids. CDR1 and CDR2 (germline): SGHRS, YFSETQ. CDR3 loop: CASSLAGYGNTIYF. Here the CDR3 DNA reads TGCGCCAGCAGCTTGGCAGGGTATGGAAACACCATATATTTT.

The V and J genes are TRBV19 and TRBJ1-2; D perhaps matches TRBD1 (5 bases). V dropped 3 bases and J dropped 8 bases, with 22 bases sitting between them. This CDR3 is built from 16 residues. Germline V CDR1 and CDR2: LNHDA, SQIVND (reference sequence). CDR3 in amino acids: CASSIRWGGGSMGYTF. DNA of the CDR3: TGTGCCAGTAGTATTCGGTGGGGCGGCGGATCTATGGGCTACACCTTC. Drawing the rest from reference TRBV19 and TRBJ1-2, the complete variable domain is DGGITQSPKYLFRKEGQNVTLSCEQNLNHDAMYWYRQDPGQGLRLIYYSQIVNDFQKGDIAEGYSVSREKKESFPLTVTSAQKNPTAFYLCASSIRWGGGSMGYTFGSGTRLTVV.

This clone has a handful of counts. The V gene is TRBV5-4, the J gene TRBJ2-1, with D possibly TRBD1 on 9 matching bases. The V gene lost 5 bases and the J gene lost 8 bases, with 23 bases spanning the gap. The CDR3 covers 16 residues. Per germline, CDR1 SGHNT and CDR2 YYREEE (reference sequence). Written as DNA, the CDR3 is TGTGCCAGCAGTCCGGGGGGGACAGGGTTTCTTCATGAGCAGTTCTTC. It codes for CASSPGGTGFLHEQFF.

This clone was detected a few times. V and J are TRBV27 and TRBJ1-2; D is possibly TRBD1 (6 bases). The CDR3 has 12 amino acids. The V end was cut by 2 bases, the J end by 8 bases, with 9 bases between. Germline lookup yields CDR1 MNHEY and CDR2 SMNVEV (reference sequence). CDR3 loop: CASSLGGLGYTF. CDR3 nucleotide sequence: TGTGCCAGCAGTTTAGGGGGCCTGGGCTACACCTTC.

V and J are TRBV19 and TRBJ2-2, with 8 bases that match TRBD2. Losses at the gene ends were 2 bases for V and 6 bases for J; bases not matched to a gene: 2. Germline V gives CDR1 LNHDA, CDR2 SQIVND (reference sequence). The length of the CDR3 is 14 residues. CDR3 sequence reads: CASSITGGAGELFF. For the CDR3, the DNA is TGTGCCAGTAGTATAACGGGAGGGGCCGGGGAGCTGTTTTTT.